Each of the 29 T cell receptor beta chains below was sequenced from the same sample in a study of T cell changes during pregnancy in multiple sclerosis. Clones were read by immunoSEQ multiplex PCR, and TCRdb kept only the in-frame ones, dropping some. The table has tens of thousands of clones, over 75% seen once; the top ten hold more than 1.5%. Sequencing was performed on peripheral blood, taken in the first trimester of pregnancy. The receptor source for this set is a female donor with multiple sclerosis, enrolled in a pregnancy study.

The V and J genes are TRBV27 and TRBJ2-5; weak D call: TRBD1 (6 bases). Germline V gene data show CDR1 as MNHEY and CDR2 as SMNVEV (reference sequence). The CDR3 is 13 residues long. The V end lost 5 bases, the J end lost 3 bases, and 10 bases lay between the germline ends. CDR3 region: CASSTEGEETQYF. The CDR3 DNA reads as TGTGCCAGCAGTACCGAGGGGGAAGAGACCCAGTACTTC.

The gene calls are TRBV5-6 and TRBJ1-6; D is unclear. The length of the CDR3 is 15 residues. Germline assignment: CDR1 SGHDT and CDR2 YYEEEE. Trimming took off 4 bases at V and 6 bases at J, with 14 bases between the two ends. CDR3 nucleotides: TGTGCCAGCAGCCGTGGCCCCTTGATTAATTCACCCCTCCACTTT. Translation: CASSRGPLINSPLHF. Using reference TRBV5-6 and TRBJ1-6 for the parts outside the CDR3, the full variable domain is DAGVTQSPTHLIKTRGQQVTLRCSPKSGHDTVSWYQQALGQGPQFIFQYYEEEERQRGNFPDRFSGHQFPNYSSELNVNALLLGDSALYLCASSRGPLINSPLHFGNGTRLTVT.

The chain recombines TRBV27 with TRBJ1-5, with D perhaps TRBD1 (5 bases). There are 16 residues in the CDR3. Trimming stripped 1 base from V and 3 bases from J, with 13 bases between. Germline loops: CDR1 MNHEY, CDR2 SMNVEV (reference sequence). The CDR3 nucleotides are TGTGCCAGCAGTTTATGGGGTACAGGCTTCAATCAGCCCCAGCATTTT. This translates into CASSLWGTGFNQPQHF.

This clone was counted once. CDR3 DNA: TGCAGCGTTGAAGAGGCTGATTACGAGCAGTACTTC. This codes for CSVEEADYEQYF. This chain uses TRBV29-1 with TRBJ2-7; D remains ambiguous. Germline V gene lookup returns CDR1 SQVTM and CDR2 ANQGSEA. Trimming took 0 bases from V and 4 from J, leaving 7 bases between them. The length of the CDR3 is 12 residues.

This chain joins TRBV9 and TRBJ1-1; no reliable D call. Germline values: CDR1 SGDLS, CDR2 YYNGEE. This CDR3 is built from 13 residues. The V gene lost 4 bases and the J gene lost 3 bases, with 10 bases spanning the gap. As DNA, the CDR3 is TGTGCCAGCAGCCTGACACCCGACACTGAAGCTTTCTTT. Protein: CASSLTPDTEAFF.

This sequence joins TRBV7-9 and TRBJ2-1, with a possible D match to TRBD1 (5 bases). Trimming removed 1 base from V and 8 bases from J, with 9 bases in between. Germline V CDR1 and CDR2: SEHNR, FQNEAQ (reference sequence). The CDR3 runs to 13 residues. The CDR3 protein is CASSLGGSDEQFF. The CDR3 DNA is TGTGCCAGCAGCTTAGGGGGCTCCGATGAGCAGTTCTTC.

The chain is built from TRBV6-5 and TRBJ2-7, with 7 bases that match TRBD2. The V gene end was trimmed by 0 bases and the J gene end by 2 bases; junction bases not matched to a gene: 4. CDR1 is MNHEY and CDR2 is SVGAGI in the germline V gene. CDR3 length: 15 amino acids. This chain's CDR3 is CASSYSGLIPYEQYF. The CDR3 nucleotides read TGTGCCAGCAGTTACTCGGGACTAATCCCCTACGAGCAGTACTTC.

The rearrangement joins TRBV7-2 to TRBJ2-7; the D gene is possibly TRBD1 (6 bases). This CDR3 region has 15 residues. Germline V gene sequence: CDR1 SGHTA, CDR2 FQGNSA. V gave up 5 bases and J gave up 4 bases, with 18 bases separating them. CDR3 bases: TGTGCCAGCAGCCTGGAACAGGGTGTCAGGTACGAGCAGTACTTC. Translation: CASSLEQGVRYEQYF.

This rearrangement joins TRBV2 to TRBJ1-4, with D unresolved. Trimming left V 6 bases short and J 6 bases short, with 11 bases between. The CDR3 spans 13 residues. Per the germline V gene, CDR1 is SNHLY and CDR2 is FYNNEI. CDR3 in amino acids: CASRAGLDEKLFF. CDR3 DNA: TGTGCCAGCAGGGCCGGGTTGGATGAAAAACTGTTTTTT.

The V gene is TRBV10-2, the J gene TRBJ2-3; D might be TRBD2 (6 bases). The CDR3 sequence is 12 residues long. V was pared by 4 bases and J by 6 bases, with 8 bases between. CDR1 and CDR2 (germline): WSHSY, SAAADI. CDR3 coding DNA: TGCGCCAGCAGTGCGGCGGGGGATACGCAGTATTTT. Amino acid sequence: CASSAAGDTQYF.

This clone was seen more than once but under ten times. CDR3 sequence reads: CASSEYWRRGTEAFF. CDR3 DNA sequence: TGCGCCAGCAGTGAGTACTGGCGCAGGGGCACTGAAGCTTTCTTT. The chain uses TRBV10-1 and TRBJ1-1, with D perhaps matching TRBD1 (6 bases). This CDR3 region has 15 residues. The V gene's germline CDR1 is WNHNN and CDR2 SYGVQD (reference sequence). Trimming removed 1 base from V and 4 bases from J, with 13 bases in between.

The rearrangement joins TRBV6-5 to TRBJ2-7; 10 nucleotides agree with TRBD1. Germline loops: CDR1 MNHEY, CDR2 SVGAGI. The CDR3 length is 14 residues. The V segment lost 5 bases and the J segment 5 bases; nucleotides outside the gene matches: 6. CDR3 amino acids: CASSDRGRLHEQYF. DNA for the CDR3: TGTGCCAGCAGTGACAGGGGGCGTCTCCACGAGCAGTACTTC.

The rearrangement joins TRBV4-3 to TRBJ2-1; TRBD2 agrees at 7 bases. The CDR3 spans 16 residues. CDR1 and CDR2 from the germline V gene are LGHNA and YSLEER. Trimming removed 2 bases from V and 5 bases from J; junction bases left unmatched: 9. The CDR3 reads CASSQTVGLADNEQFF. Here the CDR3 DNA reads TGCGCCAGCAGCCAAACAGTAGGGCTAGCGGACAATGAGCAGTTCTTC.

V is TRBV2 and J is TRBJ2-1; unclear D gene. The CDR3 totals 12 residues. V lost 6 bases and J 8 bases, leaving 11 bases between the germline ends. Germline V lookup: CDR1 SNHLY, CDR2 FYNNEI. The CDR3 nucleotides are TGTGCCAGCAGGAGACTCCGACATGAGCAGTTCTTC. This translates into CASRRLRHEQFF.

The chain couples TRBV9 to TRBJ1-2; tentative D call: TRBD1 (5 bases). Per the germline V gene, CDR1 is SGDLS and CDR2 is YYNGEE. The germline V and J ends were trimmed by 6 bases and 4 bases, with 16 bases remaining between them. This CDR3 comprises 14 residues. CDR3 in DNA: TGTGCCAGCACCACCGTGGGGCAGGCCTATGGCTACACCTTC. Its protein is CASTTVGQAYGYTF.

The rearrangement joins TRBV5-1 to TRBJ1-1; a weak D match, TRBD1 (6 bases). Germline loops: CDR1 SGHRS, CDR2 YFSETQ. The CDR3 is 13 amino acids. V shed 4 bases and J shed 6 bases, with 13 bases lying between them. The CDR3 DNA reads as TGCGCCAGCAGCCGTACAGGGTATCCTGAAGCTTTCTTT. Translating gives CASSRTGYPEAFF.

The CDR3 loop reads CAWSEQNDQPQHF. As DNA, the CDR3 is TGTGCCTGGAGTGAACAGAATGATCAGCCCCAGCATTTT. The chain employs TRBV30 and TRBJ1-5; D is ambiguous. The V gene's germline CDR1 is GTSNPN and CDR2 SVGIG (reference sequence). The V gene lost 1 base and the J gene lost 5 bases, with 9 bases spanning the gap. The CDR3 sequence is 13 residues long.

Here the CDR3 DNA reads TGCGCCAGCATGTCCGAACAGGGGGCATTCAATGAGCAGTTCTTC. It codes for CASMSEQGAFNEQFF. V gene TRBV10-1 combines with J gene TRBJ2-1, with 9 bases identical to TRBD1. Per germline, CDR1 WNHNN and CDR2 SYGVQD (reference sequence). V shed 7 bases, J shed 6 bases, and the junction held 10 bases outside the gene matches. The CDR3 runs 15 residues.

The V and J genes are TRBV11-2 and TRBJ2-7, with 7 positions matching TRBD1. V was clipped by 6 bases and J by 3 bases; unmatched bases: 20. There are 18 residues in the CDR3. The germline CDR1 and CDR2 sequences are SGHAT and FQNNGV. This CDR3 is CASRNPLGKRQGDYEQYF. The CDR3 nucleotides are TGTGCCAGCAGGAATCCCCTGGGGAAGAGACAGGGAGACTACGAGCAGTACTTC.

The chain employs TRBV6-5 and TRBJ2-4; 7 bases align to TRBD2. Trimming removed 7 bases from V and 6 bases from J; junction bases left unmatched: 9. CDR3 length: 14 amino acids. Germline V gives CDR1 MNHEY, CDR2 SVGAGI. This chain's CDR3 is CASTQAGDGNIQYF. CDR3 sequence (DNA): TGTGCCAGCACCCAGGCGGGGGACGGAAACATTCAGTACTTC.

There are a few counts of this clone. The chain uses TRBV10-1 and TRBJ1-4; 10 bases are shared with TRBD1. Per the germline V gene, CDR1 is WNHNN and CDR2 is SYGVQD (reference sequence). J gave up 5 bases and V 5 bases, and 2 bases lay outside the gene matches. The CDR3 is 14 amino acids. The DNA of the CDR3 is TGCGCCAGCAGTATGGGACAGGGGAATGAAAAACTGTTTTTT. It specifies CASSMGQGNEKLFF.

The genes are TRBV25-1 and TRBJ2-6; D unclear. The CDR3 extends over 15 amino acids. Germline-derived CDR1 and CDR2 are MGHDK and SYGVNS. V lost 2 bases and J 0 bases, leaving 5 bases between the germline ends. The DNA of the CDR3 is TGTGCCAGCAGTGAAGACTTCTCTGGGGCCAACGTCCTGACTTTC. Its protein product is CASSEDFSGANVLTF.

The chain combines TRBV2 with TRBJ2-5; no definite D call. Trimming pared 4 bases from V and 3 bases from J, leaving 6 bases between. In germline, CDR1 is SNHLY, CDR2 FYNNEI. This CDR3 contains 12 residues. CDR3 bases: TGTGCCAGCAGTGCTATAGAAGAGACCCAGTACTTC. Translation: CASSAIEETQYF.

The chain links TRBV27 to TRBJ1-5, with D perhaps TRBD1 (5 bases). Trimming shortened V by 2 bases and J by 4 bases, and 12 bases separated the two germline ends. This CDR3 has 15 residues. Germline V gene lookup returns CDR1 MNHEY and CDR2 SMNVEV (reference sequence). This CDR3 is CASSLVTGGNQPQHF. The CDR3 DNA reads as TGTGCCAGCAGTTTAGTGACCGGGGGGAATCAGCCCCAGCATTTT.

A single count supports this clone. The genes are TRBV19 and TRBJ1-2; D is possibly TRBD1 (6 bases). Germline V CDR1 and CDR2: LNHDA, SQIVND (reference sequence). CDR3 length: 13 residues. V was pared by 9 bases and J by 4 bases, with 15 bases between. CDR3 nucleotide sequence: TGTGCCAGCGGGGGGGCCTTAACCTATGGCTACACCTTC. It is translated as CASGGALTYGYTF. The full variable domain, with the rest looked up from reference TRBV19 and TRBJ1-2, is DGGITQSPKYLFRKEGQNVTLSCEQNLNHDAMYWYRQDPGQGLRLIYYSQIVNDFQKGDIAEGYSVSREKKESFPLTVTSAQKNPTAFYLCASGGALTYGYTFGSGTRLTVV.

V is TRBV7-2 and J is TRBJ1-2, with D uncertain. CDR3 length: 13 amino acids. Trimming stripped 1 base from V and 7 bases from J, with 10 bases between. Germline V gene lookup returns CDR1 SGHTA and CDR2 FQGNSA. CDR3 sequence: CASSLESQIGYTF. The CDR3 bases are TGTGCCAGCAGCTTAGAGTCGCAGATTGGCTACACCTTC.

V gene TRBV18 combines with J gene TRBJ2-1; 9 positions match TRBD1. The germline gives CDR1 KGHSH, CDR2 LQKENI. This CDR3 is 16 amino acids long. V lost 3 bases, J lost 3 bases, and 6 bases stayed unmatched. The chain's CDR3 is CASSPPGQGVYNEQFF. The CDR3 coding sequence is TGTGCCAGCTCACCGCCGGGACAGGGTGTCTACAATGAGCAGTTCTTC.

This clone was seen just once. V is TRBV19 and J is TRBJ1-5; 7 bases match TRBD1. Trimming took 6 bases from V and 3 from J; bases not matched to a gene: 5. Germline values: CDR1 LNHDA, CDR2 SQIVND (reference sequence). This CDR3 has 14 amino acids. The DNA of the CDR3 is TGTGCCAGTAGCGGGACAGCTTCCAATCAGCCCCAGCATTTT. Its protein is CASSGTASNQPQHF.

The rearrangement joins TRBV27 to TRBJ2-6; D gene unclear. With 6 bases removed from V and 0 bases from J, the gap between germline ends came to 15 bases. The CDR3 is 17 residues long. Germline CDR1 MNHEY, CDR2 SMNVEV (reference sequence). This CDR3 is CASRLTSYNSGANVLTF. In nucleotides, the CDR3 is TGTGCCAGCAGACTAACTTCCTACAACTCTGGGGCCAACGTCCTGACTTTC. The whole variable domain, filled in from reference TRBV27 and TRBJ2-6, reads EAQVTQNPRYLITVTGKKLTVTCSQNMNHEYMSWYRQDPGLGLRQIYYSMNVEVTDKGDVPEGYKVSRKEKRNFPLILESPSPNQTSLYFCASRLTSYNSGANVLTFGAGSRLTVL.